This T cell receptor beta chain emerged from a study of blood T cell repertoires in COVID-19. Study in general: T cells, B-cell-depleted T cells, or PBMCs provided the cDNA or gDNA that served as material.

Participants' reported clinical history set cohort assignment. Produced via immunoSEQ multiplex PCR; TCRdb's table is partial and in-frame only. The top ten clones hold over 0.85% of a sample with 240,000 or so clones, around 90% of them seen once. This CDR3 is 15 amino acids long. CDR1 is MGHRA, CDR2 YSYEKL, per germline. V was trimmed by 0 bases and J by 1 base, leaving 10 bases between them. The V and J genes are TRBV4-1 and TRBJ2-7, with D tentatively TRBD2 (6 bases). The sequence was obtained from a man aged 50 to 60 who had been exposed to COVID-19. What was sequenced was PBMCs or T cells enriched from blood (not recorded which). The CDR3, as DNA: TGCGCCAGCAGCCAAGATACTCGGGGGTCCTACGAGCAGTACTTC. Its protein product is CASSQDTRGSYEQYF.